These 27 T cell receptor beta chains share one sample of origin, sequenced in a study of blood T cell repertoires in COVID-19. Method: immunoSEQ multiplex PCR; TCRdb's copy keeps in-frame clones and lacks some. The profile shows roughly 64,000 clones, 80% to 95% of them singletons. The sequenced sample was peripheral blood. These receptors originate from an elderly woman with active COVID-19.

The chain is built from TRBV7-8 and TRBJ2-7; 8 nucleotides match TRBD2. The CDR3 covers 15 residues. CDR1 is SGHVS and CDR2 is FQNEAQ in the germline V gene. The V segment lost 5 bases and the J segment 4 bases; nucleotides outside the gene matches: 10. CDR3 coding DNA: TGTGCCAGCAGCCTAAGGTGGCTAGCGGGTTACGAGCAGTACTTC. As protein: CASSLRWLAGYEQYF.

The chain carries TRBV28 and TRBJ1-6; perhaps TRBD1 as D (6 bases). There are 14 residues in the CDR3. Germline CDR1 MDHEN, CDR2 SYDVKM. With 6 bases removed from V and 10 bases from J, the gap between germline ends came to 16 bases. The CDR3 sequence is CASSSLQGRSPLHF. As DNA, the CDR3 is TGTGCCAGCAGCTCACTACAGGGTCGGTCACCCCTCCACTTT.

This chain connects TRBV29-1 to TRBJ2-7; D is possibly TRBD1 (6 bases). This CDR3 spans 13 amino acids. Trimming shortened V by 3 bases and J by 2 bases, and 11 bases separated the two germline ends. The germline V gene encodes CDR1 SQVTM and CDR2 ANQGSEA. In DNA form, the CDR3 reads TGCAGCGTTGAGGTGGGACAACCCTACGAGCAGTACTTC. Residues: CSVEVGQPYEQYF.

J is TRBJ2-5 and V is TRBV5-1, with TRBD2 matching over 10 bases. CDR1 is SGHRS and CDR2 is YFSETQ in the germline V gene. V shed 1 base, J shed 1 base, and the junction held 1 base outside the gene matches. This CDR3 contains 15 residues. The CDR3 sequence: CASSLSGGGQETQYF. The CDR3, as DNA: TGCGCCAGCAGCTTGAGCGGGGGGGGCCAAGAGACCCAGTACTTC.

CDR3 nucleotides: TGTGCCAGCAGGCCCCGCCGGAGGGCGGAGATACAGTACAATGAGCAGTTCTTC. It encodes CASRPRRRAEIQYNEQFF. The chain has TRBV28 and TRBJ2-1; perhaps TRBD2 as D (6 bases). Trimming removed 6 bases from V and 4 bases from J, with 25 bases in between. In germline, CDR1 is MDHEN, CDR2 SYDVKM. This CDR3 comprises 18 residues. Based on the CDR3 plus reference TRBV28 and TRBJ2-1, the full variable domain is DVKVTQSSRYLVKRTGEKVFLECVQDMDHENMFWYRQDPGLGLRLIYFSYDVKMKEKGDIPEGYSVSREKKERFSLILESASTNQTSMYLCASRPRRRAEIQYNEQFFGPGTRLTVL.

J is TRBJ1-5 and V is TRBV10-3; the match to TRBD1 covers 7 bases. The junction had 9 bases not matched to a gene; V was cut back by 8 bases and J by 5 bases. Germline V gene data show CDR1 as ENHRY and CDR2 as SYGVKD. The CDR3 is made up of 14 amino acids. The CDR3 reads CAIRDSALDQPQHF. CDR3 DNA: TGTGCCATCCGGGACAGCGCTCTTGATCAGCCCCAGCATTTT.

This clone was seen only a few times. CDR3 region: CASSLQGWNEQFF. For the CDR3, the DNA is TGTGCCAGCAGCTTACAGGGTTGGAATGAGCAGTTCTTC. The chain combines TRBV7-9 with TRBJ2-1; tentative D call: TRBD1 (5 bases). The CDR3 length is 13 residues. The germline V gene has CDR1 SEHNR and CDR2 FQNEAQ (reference sequence). V was trimmed by 2 bases and J by 7 bases, leaving 9 bases between them.

This chain links TRBV4-2 with TRBJ2-3; no clear D gene. The CDR3 length is 13 residues. The germline V gene encodes CDR1 LGHNA and CDR2 YNFKEQ. The V end was cut by 0 bases, the J end by 1 base, with 2 bases between. Here the CDR3 DNA reads TGTGCCAGCAGCCAAGACGGCACAGATACGCAGTATTTT. Amino acids: CASSQDGTDTQYF.

The CDR3 DNA follows: TGCGCCAGCAGCCCTGGGGGACAAGAGAATTCACCCCTCCACTTT. Its protein is CASSPGGQENSPLHF. The V gene is TRBV5-1, the J gene TRBJ1-6; TRBD1 might be the D (6 bases). Looked up from germline, CDR1 is SGHRS and CDR2 is YFSETQ. Trimming removed 4 bases at V and 7 bases at J, with 15 bases between. The CDR3 consists of 15 residues.

This rearrangement joins TRBV15 to TRBJ1-4; maybe TRBD1 (5 bases). The ends were cut back, 1 base at V and 8 bases at J, with 14 bases in the middle. Germline V gene lookup returns CDR1 LNHNV and CDR2 YYDKDF (reference sequence). This CDR3 comprises 15 residues. In DNA form, the CDR3 reads TGTGCCACCAGCAGAGCCGGGGGGGTACGGGAAAAACTGTTTTTT. Translated: CATSRAGGVREKLFF.

The rearrangement links TRBV7-2 to TRBJ2-3; weak D call: TRBD2 (6 bases). The CDR3 consists of 15 residues. V lost 5 bases, J lost 1 base, and 13 bases lay in between. The V gene's germline CDR1 is SGHTA and CDR2 FQGNSA. CDR3 region: CASSARGLGTDTQYF. The CDR3, as DNA: TGTGCCAGCAGCGCCCGGGGACTGGGCACAGATACGCAGTATTTT.

This clone has only one observation. The junction departs from germline at one end; a sequencing error may be responsible. V is TRBV7-9 and J is TRBJ2-2, with 8 bases lining up with TRBD2. This CDR3 comprises 16 residues. The germline V gene encodes CDR1 SEHNR and CDR2 FQNEAQ (reference sequence). The CDR3 loop is CANNRRGALGTEELFF. The DNA for the CDR3 is TGTGCCAACAATAGGCGGGGGGCCCTAGGCACCGAGGAGCTGTTTTTT.

CDR3 coding DNA: TGCGCCAGCAGCTTGGGACAGGGATACAATGAGCAGTTCTTC. The encoded protein is CASSLGQGYNEQFF. This rearrangement joins TRBV5-1 to TRBJ2-1; TRBD1 aligns across 7 bases. CDR1 and CDR2 (germline): SGHRS, YFSETQ. Trimming cost V 0 bases and J 4 bases; bases outside gene matches: 1. This CDR3 spans 14 amino acids.

Only one count was recorded for this clone. The rearrangement joins TRBV13 to TRBJ1-2, with D tentatively TRBD1 (6 bases). Germline assignment: CDR1 PRHDT and CDR2 FYEKMQ (reference sequence). The CDR3 length is 15 residues. Deletions cut 1 base from V and 1 base from J, with 10 bases between. The CDR3 loop reads CASSLVPGDNYGYTF. As DNA, the CDR3 is TGTGCCAGCAGCTTAGTTCCAGGGGATAACTATGGCTACACCTTC.

V and J are TRBV6-5 and TRBJ2-3; possible D gene TRBD2, 6 bases. The CDR3 runs to 14 residues. The ends were cut back, 6 bases at V and 1 base at J, with 11 bases in the middle. Looked up from germline, CDR1 is MNHEY and CDR2 is SVGAGI. In DNA form, the CDR3 reads TGTGCCAGCAGGGGGGGACGGGGCACAGATACGCAGTATTTT. Translating it yields CASRGGRGTDTQYF.

This clone occurred a few times. The V gene is TRBV5-5, the J gene TRBJ2-7; 8 nucleotides line up with TRBD2. This CDR3 is 14 amino acids long. The trim removed 4 bases at V and 1 base at J, leaving 4 bases unmatched. The V gene's germline CDR1 is SGHKS and CDR2 YYEKEE (reference sequence). CDR3 in DNA: TGTGCCAGCAGCACGGGAGGGCGGTCCTACGAGCAGTACGTC. Residues: CASSTGGRSYEQYV.

The V gene is TRBV11-2, the J gene TRBJ2-1; maybe TRBD2 (7 bases). V dropped 1 base and J dropped 10 bases, with 14 bases sitting between them. The CDR3 sequence is 14 residues long. Germline V gene sequence: CDR1 SGHAT, CDR2 FQNNGV. CDR3: CASSLGGGASEQFF. The CDR3, as DNA: TGTGCCAGCAGCTTAGGAGGGGGGGCCTCGGAGCAGTTCTTC.

The V and J genes are TRBV9 and TRBJ2-7; perhaps TRBD2 as D (6 bases). Germline V gene data show CDR1 as SGDLS and CDR2 as YYNGEE. Trimming removed 0 bases from V and 3 bases from J, with 13 bases in between. This CDR3 has 15 residues. This CDR3 reads CASSVAPSDLYEQYF. The CDR3 bases are TGTGCCAGCAGCGTAGCCCCTAGCGACCTCTACGAGCAGTACTTC.

V and J are TRBV5-1 and TRBJ2-3; no firm D call. Germline V gene data show CDR1 as SGHRS and CDR2 as YFSETQ. The CDR3 runs to 14 residues. Trimming removed 0 bases from V and 2 bases from J, with 7 bases in between. The CDR3 reads CASSLGQATDTQYF. DNA of the CDR3: TGCGCCAGCAGCTTGGGGCAGGCCACAGATACGCAGTATTTT.

The chain recombines TRBV4-2 with TRBJ2-7, with D perhaps matching TRBD1 (6 bases). The CDR3 loop spans 16 amino acids. Germline V lookup: CDR1 LGHNA, CDR2 YNFKEQ. V was cut by 0 bases and J by 3 bases, with 15 bases left in between. The CDR3 here is CASSQDQDRTFYEQYF. The CDR3 DNA is TGTGCCAGCAGCCAAGATCAGGACAGAACTTTCTACGAGCAGTACTTC.

The chain recombines TRBV24-1 with TRBJ1-1; the D gene is possibly TRBD1 (5 bases). CDR1 and CDR2 from the germline V gene are KGHDR and SFDVKD. The CDR3 is made up of 14 amino acids. The V and J ends lost 4 bases and 1 base respectively, with 9 bases between them. CDR3 in amino acids: CATSDAQGNTEAFF. CDR3 sequence (DNA): TGTGCCACCAGTGACGCGCAGGGGAACACTGAAGCTTTCTTT.

The J gene is TRBJ1-1, the V gene TRBV21-1; no DNA check was done on the table's D call, TRBD1. TRBV21-1 is classified as a pseudogene. The CDR3 sequence is 17 residues long. The CDR3 DNA reads as TGTGCCAGCAGCAATAGGAGGGCAGGGGGCGCGAACACTGAAGCTTTCTTT. Translation gives CASSNRRAGGANTEAFF.

This chain uses TRBV5-1 with TRBJ1-1; TRBD1 aligns across 9 bases. V dropped 2 bases and J dropped 0; count of bases not matched to a gene: 2. CDR1 and CDR2 (germline): SGHRS, YFSETQ. The CDR3 length is 15 residues. As DNA, the CDR3 is TGCGCCAGCAGCTTACAGGGGGCTGTGAACACTGAAGCTTTCTTT. As protein: CASSLQGAVNTEAFF.

The chain is built from TRBV5-5 and TRBJ2-7; no definite D call. Trimming removed 4 bases at V and 6 bases at J, with 14 bases between. The CDR3 is 13 amino acids. CDR1 and CDR2 from the germline V gene are SGHKS and YYEKEE (reference sequence). This chain's CDR3 is CASSLLVGAEQYF. The DNA for the CDR3 is TGTGCCAGCAGCCTCCTTGTCGGAGCCGAGCAGTACTTC.

The chain couples TRBV21-1 to TRBJ2-4; the table calls TRBD1, which could not be checked here. TRBV21-1 is a known pseudogene. The CDR3 is 17 amino acids. Here the CDR3 reads CASSKGDRELAKNIQYF. The CDR3 bases are TGTGCCAGCAGCAAAGGGGACAGAGAGCTAGCCAAAAACATTCAGTACTTC.

V and J are TRBV2 and TRBJ1-4; 12 bases are a match to TRBD1. With 8 bases clipped from V and 6 bases from J, the junction kept 10 bases outside the gene matches. This CDR3 has 16 residues. CDR1 is SNHLY, CDR2 FYNNEI, per germline. CDR3 sequence (DNA): TGTGCCAGCTCGGGACAGGGGGCGCGTGACGATGAAAAACTGTTTTTT. It yields the protein CASSGQGARDDEKLFF.

This clone was seen just once. The V call is TRBV24-1, the J call TRBJ2-2, with TRBD2 identical over 16 bases. CDR1 is KGHDR and CDR2 is SFDVKD in the germline V gene. After removal of 6 bases from V and 4 bases from J, the junction contained 10 bases not matched to a gene. The CDR3 spans 19 residues. The CDR3 DNA sequence: TGTGCCACCAGTCCCCCGGCGGGGACTAGCGGGGGGGCCACCGGGGAGCTGTTTTTT. It yields the protein CATSPPAGTSGGATGELFF.